This passage covers 23 T cell receptor beta chains from one sample sequenced in a study of blood T cell repertoires in COVID-19. The method was immunoSEQ multiplex PCR; TCRdb's version includes in-frame clones alone and lacks a portion of them. The sample consists of 160,000 or so clones, 70% to 85% of them appearing once. Source material: PBMCs or T cells enriched from blood (not recorded which). These receptors all stem from a man between 45 and 60 years old who had recovered from COVID-19.

The rearrangement joins TRBV5-4 to TRBJ2-7; D uncertain. Germline CDR1 and CDR2: SGHNT and YYREEE (reference sequence). Between the trimmed V and J ends, which lost 5 bases and 2 bases, there was a span of 8 bases. The CDR3 sequence is 12 residues long. This CDR3 reads CASSLDAYEQYF. Here the CDR3 DNA reads TGTGCCAGCAGTCTAGATGCCTACGAGCAGTACTTC.

The sample holds one count of this clone. The V and J genes are TRBV6-5 and TRBJ2-1, with D possibly being TRBD1 (5 bases). This CDR3 region has 15 residues. Trimming removed 6 bases at V and 4 bases at J, with 16 bases between. Germline CDR1 and CDR2: MNHEY and SVGAGI. CDR3 amino acids: CASRPLQETYNEQFF. For the CDR3, the DNA is TGTGCCAGCAGACCACTACAGGAAACATACAATGAGCAGTTCTTC.

V and J are TRBV5-6 and TRBJ2-5; 7 bases line up with TRBD1. Germline V gives CDR1 SGHDT, CDR2 YYEEEE. V dropped 3 bases and J dropped 0; count of bases not matched to a gene: 5. CDR3 length equals 15 residues. The CDR3: CASSSPGTDQETQYF. Here the CDR3 DNA reads TGTGCCAGCAGCTCCCCCGGGACAGACCAAGAGACCCAGTACTTC.

This clone was detected once. The rearrangement links TRBV7-2 to TRBJ1-6; perhaps TRBD1 as D (6 bases). The germline V and J ends were trimmed by 6 bases and 7 bases, with 16 bases remaining between them. The length of the CDR3 is 15 residues. Germline assignment: CDR1 SGHTA and CDR2 FQGNSA. CDR3 bases: TGTGCCAGCAGGCGAACAGGGACGGAAAATTCACCCCTCCACTTT. Protein sequence: CASRRTGTENSPLHF.

The rearrangement joins TRBV28 to TRBJ2-7, with D perhaps TRBD2 (6 bases). The CDR3 has 12 residues. Germline lookup yields CDR1 MDHEN and CDR2 SYDVKM. Trimming took 6 bases from V and 7 from J, leaving 13 bases between them. The CDR3 loop is CASREGGREQYF. CDR3 sequence (DNA): TGTGCCAGCAGGGAGGGAGGTCGGGAGCAGTACTTC. The full variable domain, its missing parts supplied by reference TRBV28 and TRBJ2-7, is DVKVTQSSRYLVKRTGEKVFLECVQDMDHENMFWYRQDPGLGLRLIYFSYDVKMKEKGDIPEGYSVSREKKERFSLILESASTNQTSMYLCASREGGREQYFGPGTRLTVT.

The chain links TRBV5-1 to TRBJ2-5; the D gene is possibly TRBD2 (7 bases). The CDR3 is 14 residues long. The V and J ends lost 6 bases and 2 bases respectively, with 14 bases between them. Germline V gene sequence: CDR1 SGHRS, CDR2 YFSETQ. Here the CDR3 reads CASNPGGRQETQYF. The CDR3 coding sequence is TGCGCCAGCAACCCCGGGGGGCGACAAGAGACCCAGTACTTC.

The CDR3 is CAIGTGGTEKLFF. As DNA, the CDR3 is TGTGCCATTGGGACAGGAGGAACTGAAAAACTGTTTTTT. The rearrangement uses TRBV10-3 and TRBJ1-4; 8 bases line up with TRBD1. This CDR3 contains 13 residues. The trim removed 9 bases at V and 7 bases at J, leaving 7 bases unmatched. Germline V lookup: CDR1 ENHRY, CDR2 SYGVKD.

The chain uses TRBV6-5 and TRBJ2-7; 7 bases map to TRBD2. Germline values: CDR1 MNHEY, CDR2 SVGAGI. V was clipped by 4 bases and J by 0 bases; unmatched bases: 6. The CDR3 is 15 amino acids. The CDR3 sequence: CASSSAGDHSYEQYF. DNA for the CDR3: TGTGCCAGCAGTTCCGCGGGGGACCACTCCTACGAGCAGTACTTC.

The chain links TRBV2 to TRBJ1-5, with a tentative D call TRBD1 (6 bases). The CDR3 is 15 amino acids. Trimming removed 7 bases at V and 3 bases at J, with 16 bases between. Germline CDR1 and CDR2: SNHLY and FYNNEI. The CDR3 nucleotides read TGTGCCAGCAAGACTCAGGGGCATGACAATCAGCCCCAGCATTTT. This encodes CASKTQGHDNQPQHF.

V is TRBV7-9 and J is TRBJ1-5; D is possibly TRBD1 (5 bases). Trimming shortened V by 6 bases and J by 2 bases, and 8 bases separated the two germline ends. CDR3 length equals 13 residues. Germline loops: CDR1 SEHNR, CDR2 FQNEAQ (reference sequence). CDR3 DNA sequence: TGTGCCAGCAGGGGGGAGGGCAATCAGCCCCAGCATTTT. The encoded protein is CASRGEGNQPQHF.

V is TRBV9 and J is TRBJ2-5; TRBD2 is a possible D gene (5 bases). CDR3 length: 14 residues. Per the germline V gene, CDR1 is SGDLS and CDR2 is YYNGEE. V was clipped by 0 bases and J by 1 base, with 7 bases between them. The CDR3 DNA sequence: TGTGCCAGCAGCGTAGCTGGAGGCCAAGAGACCCAGTACTTC. It yields the protein CASSVAGGQETQYF.

V and J are TRBV11-2 and TRBJ2-7; tentative D call: TRBD1 (5 bases). The CDR3 runs to 15 residues. Trimming removed 1 base at V and 2 bases at J, with 12 bases between. Germline V CDR1 and CDR2: SGHAT, FQNNGV. For the CDR3, the DNA is TGTGCCAGCAGCTTAGGGCCGACAGAGACCTACGAGCAGTACTTC. Its protein is CASSLGPTETYEQYF.

The chain has TRBV5-1 and TRBJ1-1, with TRBD1 identical over 10 bases. The length of the CDR3 is 15 residues. V shed 4 bases, J shed 0 bases, and the junction held 3 bases outside the gene matches. Germline CDR1 and CDR2: SGHRS and YFSETQ. CDR3 nucleotides: TGCGCCAGCAGCAAGACAGGGGGCTTGAACACTGAAGCTTTCTTT. It yields the protein CASSKTGGLNTEAFF.

V usage is TRBV2 and J usage is TRBJ1-2, with D maybe TRBD1 (6 bases). The CDR3 is 13 residues long. CDR1 is SNHLY, CDR2 FYNNEI, per germline. V lost 2 bases to trimming and J lost 8 bases, with 12 bases between them. The CDR3 sequence: CASSERERGGYTF. The CDR3 coding sequence is TGTGCCAGCAGTGAAAGGGAAAGGGGGGGCTACACCTTC.

The chain employs TRBV30 and TRBJ1-2; 9 bases are a match to TRBD1. CDR1 and CDR2 (germline): GTSNPN, SVGIG (reference sequence). CDR3 length: 12 amino acids. The CDR3 coding sequence is TGTACCCGGGACAGGGCTTCGAAAGGCTACACCTTC. Translating it yields CTRDRASKGYTF.

The V gene is TRBV7-9, the J gene TRBJ2-1; 7 nucleotides match TRBD1. Per the germline V gene, CDR1 is SEHNR and CDR2 is FQNEAQ (reference sequence). Trimming cost V 4 bases and J 5 bases; bases outside gene matches: 5. There are 14 residues in the CDR3. This CDR3 is CASSSTGQNNEQFF. The CDR3 nucleotides are TGTGCCAGCAGCTCCACGGGACAGAACAATGAGCAGTTCTTC.

As to this clone: The same CDR3 arises from other DNA sequences in this sample as well. V is TRBV18 and J is TRBJ1-1; the match to TRBD1 covers 7 bases. V shed 3 bases and J 0 bases; nucleotides not matched to a gene: 1. The CDR3 has 14 amino acids. CDR1 and CDR2 from the germline V gene are KGHSH and LQKENI. CDR3 sequence reads: CASSPGQLNTEAFF. Here the CDR3 DNA reads TGTGCCAGCTCACCGGGACAGCTGAACACTGAAGCTTTCTTT.

This clone was recorded only once. The CDR3 loop is CASSNRGGYTF. The CDR3 region has the DNA TGTGCCAGCAGTAACAGGGGTGGCTACACCTTC. The chain recombines TRBV6-5 with TRBJ1-2; 7 bases are shared with TRBD1. In germline, CDR1 is MNHEY, CDR2 SVGAGI. V was clipped by 5 bases and J by 7 bases; unmatched bases: 1. The CDR3 is made up of 11 amino acids.

V and J are TRBV18 and TRBJ2-2; 8 bases line up with TRBD1. The germline CDR1 and CDR2 sequences are KGHSH and LQKENI. The J segment lost 1 base and the V segment lost 3 bases, leaving 10 bases of the junction unmatched. This CDR3 has 18 residues. The DNA of the CDR3 is TGTGCCAGCTCACCCTTACCTCGTGGGACAGGGAACACCGGGGAGCTGTTTTTT. It specifies CASSPLPRGTGNTGELFF.

The gene calls are TRBV5-1 and TRBJ2-1; 10 nucleotides align to TRBD1. With 0 bases clipped from V and 10 bases from J, the junction kept 4 bases outside the gene matches. The length of the CDR3 is 14 residues. Germline V lookup: CDR1 SGHRS, CDR2 YFSETQ. This CDR3 is CASSLAQTGGEQFF. The CDR3, as DNA: TGCGCCAGCAGCTTGGCCCAGACAGGGGGCGAGCAGTTCTTC. Complete variable domain (other parts from reference TRBV5-1 and TRBJ2-1): KAGVTQTPRYLIKTRGQQVTLSCSPISGHRSVSWYQQTPGQGLQFLFEYFSETQRNKGNFPGRFSGRQFSNSRSEMNVSTLELGDSALYLCASSLAQTGGEQFFGPGTRLTVL.

This chain uses TRBV6-4 with TRBJ2-1; a weak D match, TRBD2 (6 bases). Germline CDR1 and CDR2: MRHNA and SNTAGT. The CDR3 is 14 amino acids. Trimming pared 0 bases from V and 6 bases from J, leaving 9 bases between. CDR3 amino acids: CASSDSSGVNEQFF. In DNA, the CDR3 is TGTGCCAGCAGTGACTCTTCGGGGGTCAATGAGCAGTTCTTC.

The chain uses TRBV11-2 and TRBJ1-1, with 9 positions matching TRBD1. There are 14 residues in the CDR3. V was clipped by 6 bases and J by 4 bases; unmatched bases: 6. CDR1 SGHAT and CDR2 FQNNGV come from the germline V gene. CDR3 in amino acids: CASSSTGGSTEAFF. DNA of the CDR3: TGTGCCAGCAGTTCGACAGGGGGATCCACTGAAGCTTTCTTT.

This rearrangement joins TRBV24-1 to TRBJ2-1, with TRBD1 as a possible D gene (5 bases). Germline CDR1 is KGHDR and CDR2 is SFDVKD. Trimming stripped 0 bases from V and 8 bases from J, with 13 bases between. CDR3 size: 15 residues. In DNA, the CDR3 is TGTGCCACCAGTGATTTGGGGCAGGGTTTGGATGAGCAGTTCTTC. This codes for CATSDLGQGLDEQFF.